Shown below are 11 T cell receptor beta chains from a single sample sequenced in a study of CD8+ T cells in alopecia areata. The treatment denotes: oral pan-JAK inhibitor, 5-10 mg twice daily. RNA, once extracted, was reverse transcribed into cDNA for use as the sequencing template. Sequencing was performed with immunoSEQ multiplex PCR; in TCRdb, only in-frame clones are kept and a portion is missing. The sample lists approximately 170,000 clones, around three fifths occurring once. The sequenced sample was CD4+ T cells sorted from blood, obtained at week 24, from a patient treated with tofacitinib. The origin of the receptors is a human donor with alopecia areata.

The chain uses TRBV27 and TRBJ1-1; perhaps TRBD1 as D (6 bases). This CDR3 is 11 amino acids long. The germline CDR1 and CDR2 sequences are MNHEY and SMNVEV (reference sequence). V gave up 5 bases and J gave up 8 bases, with 9 bases separating them. CDR3 loop: CASSQQGEAFF. In DNA, the CDR3 is TGTGCCAGCAGTCAACAGGGCGAAGCTTTCTTT.

This chain links TRBV15 with TRBJ2-3, with no clear D. The CDR3 length is 15 residues. The ends were cut back, 2 bases at V and 2 bases at J, with 11 bases in the middle. Germline V CDR1 and CDR2: LNHNV, YYDKDF (reference sequence). The CDR3, as DNA: TGTGCCACCAGCAGACGGACGGCGCACACAGATACGCAGTATTTT. Protein: CATSRRTAHTDTQYF.

This chain connects TRBV6-5 to TRBJ1-6; possible D gene TRBD1, 6 bases. Germline V lookup: CDR1 MNHEY, CDR2 SVGAGI. The CDR3 contains 13 residues. V lost 6 bases, J lost 10 bases, and 13 bases lay in between. The CDR3: CASRKQGGSPLHF. The CDR3 bases are TGTGCCAGCAGGAAACAGGGTGGGTCACCCCTCCACTTT.

This clone came up once. The rearrangement joins TRBV4-2 to TRBJ2-1, with D maybe TRBD1 (6 bases). CDR1 is LGHNA and CDR2 is YNFKEQ in the germline V gene. Between the trimmed V and J ends, which lost 1 base and 0 bases, there was a span of 10 bases. The CDR3 has 16 residues. Written as DNA, the CDR3 is TGTGCCAGCAGCCAAGGGGGGACATCCTCCTACAATGAGCAGTTCTTC. This gives the protein CASSQGGTSSYNEQFF.

A remark on this clone: Distinct nucleotide sequences in the sample also encode this CDR3. This rearrangement joins TRBV7-9 to TRBJ2-5; D remains unclear. This CDR3 is built from 13 residues. Germline CDR1 is SEHNR and CDR2 is FQNEAQ (reference sequence). V gave up 1 base and J gave up 2 bases, with 5 bases separating them. The CDR3 coding sequence is TGTGCCAGCAGCTTAGGTGGTCAAGAGACCCAGTACTTC. Protein sequence: CASSLGGQETQYF.

Ten or more counts support this clone. The CDR3 is CASGESRYQETQYF. The CDR3 nucleotides are TGTGCCAGCGGGGAATCACGGTACCAAGAGACCCAGTACTTC. The chain combines TRBV25-1 with TRBJ2-5; D is undetermined. The CDR3 has 14 amino acids. Trimming took off 8 bases at V and 0 bases at J, with 13 bases between the two ends. Germline CDR1 MGHDK, CDR2 SYGVNS.

The rearrangement links TRBV10-3 to TRBJ1-5, with D unresolved. Trimming pared 1 base from V and 3 bases from J, leaving 4 bases between. The CDR3 extends over 13 amino acids. Germline lookup yields CDR1 ENHRY and CDR2 SYGVKD. The CDR3 reads CAISEYLNQPQHF. The CDR3 bases are TGTGCCATCAGTGAGTACCTCAATCAGCCCCAGCATTTT.

V and J are TRBV7-3 and TRBJ2-1, with D tentatively TRBD2 (5 bases). This CDR3 is 12 amino acids long. CDR1 and CDR2 (germline): SGHTA, FQGTGA. V lost 2 bases and J lost 9, with 8 bases in between. CDR3 in amino acids: CASSLGGGEQFF. In DNA form, the CDR3 reads TGTGCCAGCAGCTTAGGAGGTGGTGAGCAGTTCTTC.

The V and J genes are TRBV30 and TRBJ1-5; perhaps TRBD1 as D (5 bases). V dropped 0 bases and J dropped 9 bases, with 9 bases sitting between them. From germline, CDR1 is GTSNPN and CDR2 SVGIG (reference sequence). This CDR3 is 12 amino acids long. CDR3: CAWSVRGSPQHF. The CDR3 region has the DNA TGTGCCTGGAGTGTGCGGGGGTCGCCCCAGCATTTT.

CDR3 nucleotide sequence: TGTGCCAGCAGGAACACAGATACGCAGTATTTT. This codes for CASRNTDTQYF. The chain is built from TRBV6-5 and TRBJ2-3; the D is unclear. CDR3 length equals 11 residues. From germline, CDR1 is MNHEY and CDR2 SVGAGI. V was trimmed by 6 bases and J by 2 bases, leaving 3 bases between them.

The rearrangement uses TRBV30 and TRBJ1-4; no clear D. The CDR3 contains 11 residues. The germline V and J ends were trimmed by 6 bases and 8 bases, with 10 bases remaining between them. CDR1 and CDR2 (germline): GTSNPN, SVGIG (reference sequence). CDR3 DNA sequence: TGTGCCTGCGGTGACATCGAAAAACTGTTTTTT. It translates to CACGDIEKLFF.